This note documents a single T cell receptor (beta chain) sequence. Multiple sclerosis controls were treatment-naive patients with stable or active relapsing-remitting disease. The data are from a study of CD8 T cells in Susac syndrome. RNA amounts of about 0.5 to 1 ug underwent reverse transcription with random hexamers. MiXCR, applied by TCRdb to the immunoSEQ multiplex PCR reads, yields one record per CDR3 protein. The data show 170,000 or so distinct CDR3 sequences, approximately 95% seen once. The length of the CDR3 is 12 residues. The V and J ends lost 6 bases and 7 bases, in that order; junction bases with no gene match: 5. From germline, CDR1 is DFQATT and CDR2 SNEGSKA (reference sequence).

The TCR comes from a human donor with multiple sclerosis. The source material was CD4+ T cells from PBMCs. The chain combines TRBV20-1 with TRBJ2-7; the match to TRBD2 covers 11 bases. CDR3 residues: CSAPTSGGEQYF. As DNA, the CDR3 is TGCAGTGCCCCCACTAGCGGGGGAGAGCAGTACTTC.